This record covers a single TCR beta chain. Its antigen is still unknown. The sample is drawn from a study of radiotherapy plus CTLA-4 blockade in lung cancer. V was clipped by 7 bases and J by 7 bases, with 17 bases between them. Germline CDR1 SQVTM, CDR2 ANQGSEA. The CDR3 loop spans 12 amino acids. Study outcomes and limitations: In blood, TCR clones derived from the tumor expanded after radiotherapy plus ipilimumab. Together with interferon-beta, which increased in serum after radiation, early dynamic changes in blood T cell clones were reportedly the best predictors of response.

Enrolled patients, whose metastatic non-small-cell lung cancer was chemo-refractory, received focal radiation plus CTLA-4 blockade with ipilimumab. Some clones are missing from TCRdb's copy, which holds only in-frame ones; the method was immunoSEQ multiplex PCR. The data contain 95,000 to 150,000 clones, 85% to 90% of them singletons. This clonotype was sampled from a human donor with non-small cell lung cancer that progressed on radiotherapy plus ipilimumab. Sequencing was performed on peripheral blood, taken from a patient treated with radiotherapy plus ipilimumab. The chain combines TRBV29-1 with TRBJ2-7; either TRBD1 or TRBD2 may fit D (5 bases each). The CDR3 spells CSAEGRSLEQYF. The CDR3 DNA follows: TGCAGCGCCGAGGGACGCTCCCTGGAGCAGTACTTC.